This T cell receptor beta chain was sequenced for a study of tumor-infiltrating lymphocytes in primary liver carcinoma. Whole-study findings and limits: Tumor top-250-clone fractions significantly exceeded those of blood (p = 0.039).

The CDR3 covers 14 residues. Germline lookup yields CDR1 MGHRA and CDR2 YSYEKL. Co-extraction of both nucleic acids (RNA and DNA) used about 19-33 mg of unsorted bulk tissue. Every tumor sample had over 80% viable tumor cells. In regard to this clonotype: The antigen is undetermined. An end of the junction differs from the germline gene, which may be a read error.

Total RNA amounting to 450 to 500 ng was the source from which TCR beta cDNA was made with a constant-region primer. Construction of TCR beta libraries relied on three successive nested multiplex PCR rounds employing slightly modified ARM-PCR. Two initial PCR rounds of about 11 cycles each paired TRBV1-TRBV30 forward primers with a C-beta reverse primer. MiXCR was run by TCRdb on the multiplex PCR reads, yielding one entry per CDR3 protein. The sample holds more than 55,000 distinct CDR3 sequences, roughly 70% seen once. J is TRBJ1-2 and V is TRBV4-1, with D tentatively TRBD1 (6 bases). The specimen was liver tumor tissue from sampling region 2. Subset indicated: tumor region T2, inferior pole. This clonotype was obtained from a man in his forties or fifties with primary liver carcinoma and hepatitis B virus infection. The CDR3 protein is CVSSQGYRDYGYTF. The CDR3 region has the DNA TGCGTCAGCAGCCAAGGGTACAGGGACTATGGCTACACCTTC.